This T cell receptor (beta chain) comes out of a study of blood T cell repertoires in COVID-19. Study background: Samples of COVID-19 (acute and convalescent) were obtained from the United States, Italy and Spain.

The repertoire was sequenced with immunoSEQ multiplex PCR; TCRdb's copy has only in-frame clones and lacks some. Among hundreds of thousands of clones listed, approximately 87% were seen once. Those enrolled, adults aged roughly 18 to 89 years, came from under 25 US areas. Participant-given clinical history determined each cohort assignment. Cohort 3 donors counted as recovered after two negative PCRs, clearance, or resolved symptoms. Germline CDR1 reads GTSNPN; CDR2 reads SVGIG (reference sequence). This CDR3 is 12 amino acids long. Between the trimmed V and J ends, which lost 0 bases and 4 bases, there was a span of 4 bases.

The sequence derives from a woman in her fifties or sixties who had recovered from COVID-19. The sequenced material came from PBMCs or T cells enriched from blood (not recorded which). The chain links TRBV30 to TRBJ1-3; D gene unclear. The CDR3 region has the DNA TGTGCCTGGAGTGTACGGGGAAACACCATATATTTT. Its protein is CAWSVRGNTIYF.